This passage covers 32 T cell receptor beta chains from one sample sequenced in a study of OX40 agonist ivuxolimab in advanced cancers. Library construction relied on the immunoSEQ multiplex PCR assay. What TCRdb holds here is the immuneACCESS table cut down to in-frame rearrangements. Part of the clones is not present; checked against another copy, under half of the missing clones reflect an unresolved V gene, and the others are unexplained. The sample records roughly 80,000 clones, roughly 85% of which are singletons. The ten largest account for approximately 2% of the sample. Sequenced here: CD4+ or CD8+ T cells sorted from blood, sampled in a trial of the OX40 agonist ivuxolimab. All receptors derive from an adult with an advanced solid tumor such as melanoma, head and neck, liver or kidney cancer.

This chain uses TRBV6-5 with TRBJ1-2, with a possible D match to TRBD1 (6 bases). Germline values: CDR1 MNHEY, CDR2 SVGAGI. This CDR3 has 15 residues. The V end lost 0 bases, the J end lost 1 base, and 9 bases lay between the germline ends. As DNA, the CDR3 is TGTGCCAGCAGTTACTCGGGACAAAATAACTATGGCTACACCTTC. This translates into CASSYSGQNNYGYTF.

The rearrangement links TRBV11-1 to TRBJ2-1; a possible D gene is TRBD2 (7 bases). The CDR3 contains 16 residues. Trimming cost V 4 bases and J 5 bases, with 18 bases left between them. Per the germline V gene, CDR1 is SGHAT and CDR2 is FQDESV (reference sequence). CDR3 sequence reads: CASSSRRGRADNEQFF. The CDR3 bases are TGTGCCAGCAGCTCGAGGAGGGGGAGGGCGGACAATGAGCAGTTCTTC.

V is TRBV5-4 and J is TRBJ1-2; D not resolved. Per germline, CDR1 SGHNT and CDR2 YYREEE (reference sequence). The CDR3 is 13 amino acids. Trimming shortened V by 4 bases and J by 5 bases, and 12 bases separated the two germline ends. CDR3: CASSPQSAYGYTF. The CDR3 bases are TGTGCCAGCAGCCCACAATCCGCTTATGGCTACACCTTC.

This chain uses TRBV4-3 with TRBJ2-2; the D is unclear. V shed 0 bases and J shed 6 bases, with 8 bases lying between them. The CDR3 consists of 14 residues. CDR1 and CDR2 from the germline V gene are LGHNA and YSLEER. The CDR3: CASSQDRVAGELFF. CDR3 in DNA: TGCGCCAGCAGCCAAGATCGGGTGGCCGGGGAGCTGTTTTTT.

The chain has TRBV5-1 and TRBJ2-3, with D possibly being TRBD2 (6 bases). V lost 4 bases, J lost 2 bases, and 11 bases lay in between. The germline gives CDR1 SGHRS, CDR2 YFSETQ. The CDR3 contains 14 residues. CDR3 protein: CASSGGSHTDTQYF. CDR3 nucleotide sequence: TGCGCCAGCAGCGGAGGGTCCCACACAGATACGCAGTATTTT.

The genes are TRBV5-1 and TRBJ2-5; a possible D gene is TRBD2 (6 bases). V gave up 0 bases and J gave up 3 bases, with 9 bases separating them. Looked up from germline, CDR1 is SGHRS and CDR2 is YFSETQ. The CDR3 runs to 14 residues. The CDR3 is CASSLGTTKETQYF. In DNA form, the CDR3 reads TGCGCCAGCAGCTTGGGGACTACGAAAGAGACCCAGTACTTC.

The chain has TRBV2 and TRBJ2-5, with TRBD1 matching over 12 bases. Trimming removed 5 bases from V and 5 bases from J; junction bases left unmatched: 6. The CDR3 contains 15 residues. Germline assignment: CDR1 SNHLY and CDR2 FYNNEI. CDR3 DNA sequence: TGTGCCAGCAGTCTCGGGACAGGGGGCGCTGAGACCCAGTACTTC. Protein: CASSLGTGGAETQYF.

This sequence joins TRBV11-2 and TRBJ1-5; a possible D gene is TRBD1 (6 bases). The germline V gene encodes CDR1 SGHAT and CDR2 FQNNGV. Trimming stripped 5 bases from V and 1 base from J, with 12 bases between. The CDR3 is 15 amino acids. The chain's CDR3 is CASSLAGGSNQPQHF. The CDR3 coding sequence is TGTGCCAGCAGCCTAGCGGGGGGCAGCAATCAGCCCCAGCATTTT.

The genes are TRBV4-1 and TRBJ1-2; maybe TRBD1 (5 bases). V was pared by 2 bases and J by 8 bases, with 12 bases between. The CDR3 runs 13 residues. Germline V gives CDR1 MGHRA, CDR2 YSYEKL. The CDR3 bases are TGCGCCAGCAGCCAACAAGGGGCGGGGGGCTACACCTTC. It encodes CASSQQGAGGYTF.

V and J are TRBV5-8 and TRBJ1-6; the D is unclear. The CDR3 has 14 residues. Looked up from germline, CDR1 is SGHTS and CDR2 is YDEGEE. Between the trimmed V and J ends, which lost 0 bases and 10 bases, there was a span of 11 bases. The DNA of the CDR3 is TGTGCCAGCAGCTTGGGAGGCCAGCGATCACCCCTCCACTTT. It codes for CASSLGGQRSPLHF.

Note on this clone: This is likely a read error, given that the CDR3 carries no conserved phenylalanine or tryptophan at its end. CDR3 residues: CASSSSRTGNSPLHL. In nucleotides, the CDR3 is TGTGCCAGTAGCTCTTCCCGGACAGGGAATTCACCCCTCCACCTT. The rearrangement uses TRBV19 and TRBJ1-6, with 8 nucleotides matching TRBD1. CDR3 length: 15 amino acids. V trimming: 6 bases; J trimming: 7 bases; junction bases outside the gene matches: 8. Germline V lookup: CDR1 LNHDA, CDR2 SQIVND (reference sequence).

The J gene is TRBJ2-2, the V gene TRBV2, with 8 nucleotides matching TRBD1. V trimming: 5 bases; J trimming: 8 bases; junction bases outside the gene matches: 10. The CDR3 is 15 residues long. Germline V gene sequence: CDR1 SNHLY, CDR2 FYNNEI. The DNA of the CDR3 is TGTGCCAGCAGTAACCAGGGGGCCCAGGGTGGGGAGCTGTTTTTT. It codes for CASSNQGAQGGELFF.

The chain recombines TRBV10-3 with TRBJ1-4, with unresolved D. Germline assignment: CDR1 ENHRY and CDR2 SYGVKD. This CDR3 spans 14 amino acids. V was pared by 3 bases and J by 4 bases, with 9 bases between. CDR3 in DNA: TGTGCCATCAGTGAACGTGCACTTAATGAAAAACTGTTTTTT. This encodes CAISERALNEKLFF.

The V gene is TRBV7-9, the J gene TRBJ2-7; D is uncertain. Germline assignment: CDR1 SEHNR and CDR2 FQNEAQ (reference sequence). CDR3 length: 14 residues. V gave up 4 bases and J gave up 4 bases, with 14 bases separating them. The CDR3 DNA follows: TGTGCCAGCAGCTCCACAGCTTCTCGATACGAGCAGTACTTC. This translates into CASSSTASRYEQYF.

This rearrangement joins TRBV29-1 to TRBJ2-5; D perhaps matches TRBD1 (5 bases). The CDR3 extends over 13 amino acids. V lost 4 bases and J 5 bases, leaving 14 bases between the germline ends. Germline CDR1 and CDR2: SQVTM and ANQGSEA. The CDR3 DNA reads as TGCAGCGTTGTGGACATCGGAGTGGAGACCCAGTACTTC. Protein: CSVVDIGVETQYF.

This clone appeared once. The chain has TRBV7-2 and TRBJ2-5, with D possibly being TRBD2 (5 bases). V lost 4 bases to trimming and J lost 5 bases, with 11 bases between them. In germline, CDR1 is SGHTA, CDR2 FQGNSA. This CDR3 spans 13 amino acids. The CDR3 DNA sequence: TGTGCCAGCAGCTGGGGAGTGTGGGAGACCCAGTACTTC. Protein: CASSWGVWETQYF.

V is TRBV2 and J is TRBJ2-2; 12 nucleotides line up with TRBD2. The CDR3 is 17 residues long. The trim removed 6 bases at V and 1 base at J, leaving 6 bases unmatched. Germline V gene lookup returns CDR1 SNHLY and CDR2 FYNNEI. The CDR3 here is CASRDLGLAGNTGELFF. The CDR3 nucleotides are TGTGCCAGCAGAGACCTGGGACTAGCGGGGAACACCGGGGAGCTGTTTTTT.

This chain joins TRBV7-2 and TRBJ2-5; D not certain. The V gene's germline CDR1 is SGHTA and CDR2 FQGNSA. Trimming stripped 1 base from V and 2 bases from J, with 8 bases between. The CDR3 extends over 14 amino acids. CDR3 sequence: CASSLDLRQETQYF. The CDR3 DNA follows: TGTGCCAGCAGCTTAGATCTCAGGCAAGAGACCCAGTACTTC.

V usage is TRBV7-9 and J usage is TRBJ2-5; D possibly corresponds to TRBD1 (6 bases). The V end lost 2 bases, the J end lost 3 bases, and 13 bases lay between the germline ends. The CDR3 runs 15 residues. From germline, CDR1 is SEHNR and CDR2 FQNEAQ (reference sequence). CDR3 sequence reads: CASSLWGTGKETQYF. The CDR3 nucleotides read TGTGCCAGCAGCTTATGGGGAACAGGGAAAGAGACCCAGTACTTC.

CDR3: CASSLNTNRGREQYF. CDR3 coding DNA: TGTGCCAGCAGCTTAAATACTAACAGGGGGCGTGAGCAGTACTTC. V gene TRBV7-3 combines with J gene TRBJ2-7; 9 nucleotides match TRBD1. The CDR3 contains 15 residues. Germline values: CDR1 SGHTA, CDR2 FQGTGA. V shed 1 base and J 7 bases; nucleotides not matched to a gene: 8.

This chain uses TRBV11-2 with TRBJ1-2; 10 positions match TRBD1. CDR1 and CDR2 (germline): SGHAT, FQNNGV. CDR3 size: 15 residues. The trim removed 6 bases at V and 5 bases at J, leaving 9 bases unmatched. CDR3 nucleotides: TGTGCCAGCAGACGCGCCGGGACAGGGGAATATGGCTACACCTTC. Residues: CASRRAGTGEYGYTF.

This clone was seen just once. The V call is TRBV28, the J call TRBJ1-5; D is unresolved. V was pared by 5 bases and J by 3 bases, with 11 bases between. The CDR3 extends over 14 amino acids. Germline CDR1 reads MDHEN; CDR2 reads SYDVKM. The CDR3 DNA follows: TGTGCCAGCAGTCTCCGACGTAACAATCAGCCCCAGCATTTT. Residues: CASSLRRNNQPQHF.

The rearrangement links TRBV29-1 to TRBJ2-1, with 7 bases identical to TRBD1. The CDR3 is 14 residues long. V shed 4 bases, J shed 6 bases, and the junction held 9 bases outside the gene matches. Germline V gene data show CDR1 as SQVTM and CDR2 as ANQGSEA. Written as DNA, the CDR3 is TGCAGCGTTGCCACAGGGGCTTGGGTCAATGAGCAGTTCTTC. Translation gives CSVATGAWVNEQFF.

This clone appeared once. CDR3 residues: CASTIAQGDEKLFF. CDR3 sequence (DNA): TGTGCCAGTACCATAGCACAGGGGGATGAAAAACTGTTTTTT. The V call is TRBV19, the J call TRBJ1-4; TRBD1 matches 8 bases. V shed 7 bases and J 6 bases; nucleotides not matched to a gene: 7. The CDR3 length is 14 residues. Per germline, CDR1 LNHDA and CDR2 SQIVND (reference sequence).

The genes are TRBV5-6 and TRBJ1-3; a weak D match, TRBD1 (6 bases). Germline CDR1 SGHDT, CDR2 YYEEEE. The CDR3 extends over 16 amino acids. V lost 4 bases, J lost 0 bases, and 14 bases lay in between. The CDR3 region has the DNA TGTGCCAGCAGCCTATTACAGGGTTTCTCTGGAAACACCATATATTTT. Its protein is CASSLLQGFSGNTIYF.

The rearrangement links TRBV1 to TRBJ2-4; TRBD2 is the table's D call, not checked against the DNA. TRBV1 is a known pseudogene. This CDR3 has 21 amino acids. The CDR3 bases are TGCACCAGCAGCCGCGCGACTGGACTAGCGGGACTTGTAAGGGGTAAAAACATTCAGTACTTC. It translates to CTSSRATGLAGLVRGKNIQYF.

V usage is TRBV9 and J usage is TRBJ2-1, with TRBD2 identical over 7 bases. With 3 bases clipped from V and 6 bases from J, the junction kept 6 bases outside the gene matches. This CDR3 is built from 14 residues. Germline V gives CDR1 SGDLS, CDR2 YYNGEE. The chain's CDR3 is CASSAHLAANEQFF. The CDR3 coding sequence is TGTGCCAGCAGCGCTCACCTAGCGGCCAATGAGCAGTTCTTC.

This sequence joins TRBV28 and TRBJ1-6, with D possibly being TRBD1 (6 bases). Germline CDR1 and CDR2: MDHEN and SYDVKM. The CDR3 consists of 15 residues. The ends were cut back, 8 bases at V and 0 bases at J, with 11 bases in the middle. CDR3 DNA sequence: TGTGCCAGCCGCCAGGGGAGCTCCTATAATTCACCCCTCCACTTT. Translated: CASRQGSSYNSPLHF.

V and J are TRBV7-6 and TRBJ1-5, with TRBD1 as a possible D gene (5 bases). Germline CDR1 is SGHVS and CDR2 is FNYEAQ. V gave up 5 bases and J gave up 7 bases, with 15 bases separating them. CDR3 length: 14 residues. Written as DNA, the CDR3 is TGTGCCAGCAGCAGTTTGGGGGTAGGACAGCCCCAGCATTTT. As protein: CASSSLGVGQPQHF.

In DNA, the CDR3 is TGTGCCAGCAGCTTGCCCCTTTCCCCCGTGGGCAAAAACATTCAGTACTTC. It translates to CASSLPLSPVGKNIQYF. The chain couples TRBV4-2 to TRBJ2-4; D gene uncertain. Germline CDR1 LGHNA, CDR2 YNFKEQ. The CDR3 consists of 17 residues. Between the trimmed V and J ends, which lost 5 bases and 3 bases, there was a span of 20 bases.

This chain links TRBV7-3 with TRBJ2-1; 9 nucleotides agree with TRBD2. After removal of 5 bases from V and 5 bases from J, the junction contained 7 bases not matched to a gene. Germline V gene lookup returns CDR1 SGHTA and CDR2 FQGTGA. This CDR3 is built from 15 residues. The CDR3 nucleotides read TGTGCCAGCAGCCATCGGACTAGCGATCACAATGAGCAGTTCTTC. This gives the protein CASSHRTSDHNEQFF. The full variable domain, completed using reference TRBV7-3 and TRBJ2-1, is GAGVSQTPSNKVTEKGKYVELRCDPISGHTALYWYRQSLGQGPEFLIYFQGTGAADDSGLPNDRFFAVRPEGSVSTLKIQRTERGDSAVYLCASSHRTSDHNEQFFGPGTRLTVL.

CDR3 in DNA: TGTGCCTGGAGTCCCGGGACAGGGTTTTACAATGAGCAGTTCTTC. Amino acid sequence: CAWSPGTGFYNEQFF. This sequence joins TRBV30 and TRBJ2-1, with TRBD1 identical over 9 bases. The CDR3 consists of 15 residues. Germline V CDR1 and CDR2: GTSNPN, SVGIG (reference sequence). The junction had 6 bases not matched to a gene; V was cut back by 2 bases and J by 4 bases.